This T cell receptor (beta chain) was captured in a study of OX40 agonist ivuxolimab in advanced cancers. Exclusion of a patient followed from autoimmune disease history or systemic immunosuppression. About this clone itself: No antigen is known for it.

Findings and limits, study-wide: Researchers did not establish what antigens the expanded peripheral T cells target. Averaged across samples, CD8+ T cells carried more expanded clones than CD4+ did. The study found among the lowest clonal expansion in partial responders at 0.1-3.0 mg/kg.

Germline values: CDR1 KGHSH, CDR2 LQKENI. The CDR3 totals 14 residues. V gave up 1 base and J gave up 2 bases, with 8 bases separating them. Data came from immunoSEQ multiplex PCR; TCRdb stores just in-frame clones and leaves some out. This sample has tens of thousands of clones, with around nine tenths found just once. The TCR originated in an adult with an advanced solid tumor such as melanoma, head and neck, liver or kidney cancer. The gene calls are TRBV18 and TRBJ2-5; D gene uncertain. Sequences were derived from CD4+ or CD8+ T cells sorted from blood, sampled in a trial of the OX40 agonist ivuxolimab. CDR3 in amino acids: CASSPLSGQETQYF. Written as DNA, the CDR3 is TGTGCCAGCTCACCACTTTCCGGGCAAGAGACCCAGTACTTC.